The subject of this entry is one T cell receptor beta chain. Its antigen remains unknown. V shed 5 bases and J shed 12 bases, with 17 bases lying between them. The CDR3 runs to 12 residues. Germline V gives CDR1 GTSNPN, CDR2 SVGIG (reference sequence). This sample is part of a study of T cell responses to AZD1222 COVID-19 vaccine. General study findings and limits: White British donors predominated, females outnumbered males, and clonal diversity was possibly underestimated. Reportedly, nearly half the spike-specific TCRs target unmutated variant regions.

Sequencing used immunoSEQ multiplex PCR; TCRdb keeps in-frame clones, though not all of them. The sample consists of some 150,000 clones, approximately 90% of them appearing once. The genes are TRBV30 and TRBJ2-1; D is perhaps TRBD1 or TRBD2 (5 bases each). Sample: peripheral blood, taken 28 days after the second dose of the MenACWY control vaccine. The source is an adult who received the MenACWY meningococcal vaccine as a control. The CDR3 sequence is CAWGSGTPWQFF. As DNA, the CDR3 is TGTGCCTGGGGATCCGGGACCCCCTGGCAGTTCTTC.